A selection of T cell receptor beta chains follows, all from one sample in a study of blood T cell repertoires in COVID-19. Measured with immunoSEQ multiplex PCR; TCRdb has only the in-frame clones, and not every one. The table includes a few hundred thousand clones, more than 70% detected once. The sequenced material came from peripheral blood. The receptors derive from a woman in her 30s with COVID-19, enrolled during active disease. Each CDR3 is given with its conserved first and last residue. The D gene is left open where the match is weak. Some rows mark clone size as missing; the rest say once, few, many or name a class of expanded clone.

V,size,J,D,CDR3,DNA
TRBV23-1,NA,TRBJ1-5,NA,CAILWGTGNQPQHF,TGCGCCATCCTGTGGGGGACTGGCAATCAGCCCCAGCATTTT
TRBV28,NA,TRBJ1-4,NA,CASSLAYGRDLFF,TGTGCCAGCAGTTTAGCATACGGTCGGGATCTGTTTTTT
TRBV6-4,few,TRBJ1-6,TRBD1,CASSPTGEGNSPLHF,TGTGCCAGCAGTCCGACAGGGGAGGGTAATTCACCCCTCCACTTT
TRBV7-2,NA,TRBJ1-5,TRBD1,CASSLGQGALQPQHF,TGTGCCAGCAGCTTGGGACAGGGGGCGTTGCAGCCCCAGCATTTT
TRBV6-2/TRBV6-3,NA,TRBJ1-2,NA,CASSRTPNYGYTF,TGTGCCAGCAGTCGTACACCAAACTATGGCTACACCTTC
TRBV6-5,NA,TRBJ1-4,NA,CASSATGSTNEKLFF,TGTGCCAGCAGCGCTACAGGGTCAACTAATGAAAAACTGTTTTTT
TRBV10-3,NA,TRBJ2-1,NA,CAISDADNEQFF,TGTGCCATCAGTGATGCGGACAATGAGCAGTTCTTC
TRBV6-2/TRBV6-3,NA,TRBJ2-5,TRBD1,CASSFAGTGGRIWGQETQYF,TGTGCCAGCAGTTTCGCCGGGACAGGGGGTCGAATTTGGGGACAAGAGACCCAGTACTTC
TRBV7-8,NA,TRBJ1-1,TRBD1,CASSRQGASEAFF,TGTGCCAGCAGCAGGCAGGGGGCATCTGAAGCTTTCTTT
TRBV7-2,NA,TRBJ2-4,NA,CASSLEYQGGLVHNIQYF,TGTGCCAGCAGCTTAGAATACCAGGGGGGACTAGTTCACAACATTCAGTACTTC
TRBV6-6,few,TRBJ1-5,NA,CASSYSGEDQPQHF,TGTGCCAGCAGTTACTCGGGAGAAGATCAGCCCCAGCATTTT
TRBV7-9,NA,TRBJ2-2,TRBD2,CASSPGGGGTGELFF,TGTGCCAGCAGCCCAGGCGGGGGAGGTACCGGGGAGCTGTTTTTT
TRBV20-1,NA,TRBJ2-1,NA,CSASRSGSYNEQFF,TGCAGTGCTAGTCGATCCGGGTCCTACAATGAGCAGTTCTTC
TRBV9,NA,TRBJ2-1,NA,CASSVGAGSFDEQFF,TGTGCCAGCAGCGTAGGTGCGGGAAGCTTCGATGAGCAGTTCTTC
TRBV7-2,few,TRBJ2-4,TRBD2,CASSLERGNIQYF,TGTGCCAGCAGCTTAGAGCGGGGAAACATTCAGTACTTC
TRBV19,NA,TRBJ1-2,TRBD1,CASSSSGDRVYGYTF,TGTGCCAGTAGTTCCTCTGGGGACAGGGTCTATGGCTACACCTTC
TRBV28,NA,TRBJ2-7,NA,CASRAIFGTRLVLSYEQYF,TGTGCCAGCAGAGCCATCTTCGGGACACGGCTTGTGTTATCCTACGAGCAGTACTTC
TRBV3-1/TRBV3-2,NA,TRBJ2-1,TRBD2,CASSFGLAGGREQFF,TGTGCCAGCAGCTTCGGACTAGCGGGAGGGCGTGAGCAGTTCTTC
TRBV6-1,NA,TRBJ2-2,NA,CASTPLPSGELFF,TGTGCCAGCACTCCCCTACCGTCCGGGGAGCTGTTTTTT
TRBV7-2,NA,TRBJ1-2,NA,CASSKPTAMMYGYTF,TGTGCCAGCAGCAAACCGACAGCGATGATGTACGGCTACACCTTC
TRBV21-1,once,TRBJ2-3,NA,CASSKVRGADTQYF,TGTGCCAGCAGCAAAGTTCGGGGGGCAGATACGCAGTATTTT
TRBV4-3,NA,TRBJ1-2,TRBD1,CASSQVKGGEGYTF,TGCGCCAGCAGCCAAGTAAAAGGGGGCGAAGGCTACACCTTC